The source of this T cell receptor (beta chain) is a study of regulatory dendritic cells for organ transplantation. Germline CDR1 SGDLS, CDR2 YYNGEE. This CDR3 has 17 amino acids. V lost 3 bases to trimming and J lost 4 bases; unmatched junction nucleotides: 11. Study outcomes and limitations: Memory CD8+ clonal expansion seemed more limited with regulatory than mature dendritic cells.

Libraries were prepared by immunoSEQ multiplex PCR; TCRdb keeps only in-frame clonotypes and omits some of them. The data contain roughly 27,000 clones, 82% of them singletons. On this clone: The antigen remains unidentified.

Source material: naive CD8+ T cells from blood. Stated subset: CD45RA+ naive T cells. V is TRBV9 and J is TRBJ2-3; TRBD2 matches 10 bases. This receptor was identified in a human donor in good health. Here the CDR3 reads CASSALSGTSVADTQYF. In nucleotides, the CDR3 is TGTGCCAGCAGCGCACTCTCCGGGACTAGCGTTGCAGATACGCAGTATTTT.